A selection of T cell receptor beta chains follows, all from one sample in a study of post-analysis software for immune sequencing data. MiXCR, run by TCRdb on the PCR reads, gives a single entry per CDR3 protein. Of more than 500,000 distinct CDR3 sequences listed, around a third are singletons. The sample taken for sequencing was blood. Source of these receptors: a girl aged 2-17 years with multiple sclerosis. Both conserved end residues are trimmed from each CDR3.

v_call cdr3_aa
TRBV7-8 ASSPLAGIVETQY
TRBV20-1 SARDRNRGREKLF
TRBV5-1 ASSLAGRISLYEQY
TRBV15 ATSRGGLAEAF
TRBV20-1 SASGLFPDSPLH
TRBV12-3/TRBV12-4 ASSLRAKGRFGYT
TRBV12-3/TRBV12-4 ASSPSQNGPEKLF
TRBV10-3 ATSHPQGAGYGYT
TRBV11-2 ASSRRTYEQY
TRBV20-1 SAIFGQPQETQY
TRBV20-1 SARAPPGGGEQY
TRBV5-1 ASSLGQGGGETQY
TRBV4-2 ASSQHREPSNYGYT
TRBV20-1 SASGDPSYEQY
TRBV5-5 ASSLMENSNYGYT
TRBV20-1 SARSGLLTGELF
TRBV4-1 ASSQDGAWDEQF
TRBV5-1 ASSLGNRGLEAF
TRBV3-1 ASTQAANNEQF
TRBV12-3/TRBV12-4 ASREGWSGANVLT
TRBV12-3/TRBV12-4 ASSRRTVTDTQY
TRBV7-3 ASARAPSSYNEQF
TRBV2 ASGDYGETQY
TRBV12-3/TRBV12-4 ASSWHRQETQY
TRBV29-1 SVEVWGPNYGYT
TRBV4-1 ASSQGLVETQY
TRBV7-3 ASSAGQNYGYT
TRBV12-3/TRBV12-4 ASSLQGESSPLH
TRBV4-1 ASSQDRGTQY
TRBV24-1 ATYDTSNQPQH
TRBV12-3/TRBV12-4 ASSPFRGHCEQY
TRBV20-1 VAPGGVVGGTEAF
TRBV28 ASSYGIYGYT
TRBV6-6 ASSSPTGARIYGYT
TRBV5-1 ASSLHVRDRYSPLH
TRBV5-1 ASSLLAGDDYTQY